The 28 T cell receptor beta chains in this list originate from one sample, sequenced in a study of blood T cells in healthy people across ages. Then a second PCR, running roughly 7 to 11 cycles, was carried out with a sample-barcoded 5' primer and a J-beta primer mix. TCRdb fed the 5' RACE reads into MiXCR, producing one record per CDR3 protein. The sample carries about 580,000 distinct CDR3 sequences, 47% recorded once. The source material was blood. The receptors originated from a man at least 80 years old in good health.

The chain joins TRBV12-3 or TRBV12-4 to TRBJ2-7; TRBD1 matches 10 bases. J lost 4 bases, V lost 7 bases, and 10 bases had no gene match. This CDR3 comprises 15 residues. This CDR3 is CASTLSGTGEYEQYF. The CDR3 nucleotides are TGTGCCAGCACCCTAAGTGGGACAGGGGAGTACGAGCAGTACTTC.

Many counts were recorded for this clonotype. Germline and junction disagree at one end, which may indicate a read error. The rearrangement links TRBV4-3 to TRBJ2-3; no definite D call. Germline V gene data show CDR1 as LGHNA and CDR2 as YSLEER. The CDR3 consists of 13 residues. Here the CDR3 reads CASSQVGTDTQYF. CDR3 sequence (DNA): TGTGCCAGCAGCCAAGTCGGTACAGATACGCAGTATTTT.

The J gene is TRBJ1-6, the V gene TRBV7-2, with 10 bases fitting TRBD1. V dropped 6 bases and J dropped 9; count of bases not matched to a gene: 8. CDR1 and CDR2 from the germline V gene are SGHTA and FQGNSA. The CDR3 sequence is 15 residues long. This chain's CDR3 is CASRGEGTGVSPLHF. CDR3 DNA: TGTGCCAGCAGGGGTGAGGGGACAGGGGTTTCACCCCTCCACTTT.

The gene calls are TRBV3-1 and TRBJ2-1; no clear D gene. Germline values: CDR1 LGHDT, CDR2 YNNKEL (reference sequence). The V end lost 4 bases, the J end lost 2 bases, and 9 bases lay between the germline ends. The CDR3 has 14 amino acids. The CDR3 is CASSPRTAYNEQFF. In DNA, the CDR3 is TGTGCCAGCAGCCCCCGAACCGCCTACAATGAGCAGTTCTTC.

CDR3 protein: CASTRDSQWGSYEQYF. DNA of the CDR3: TGTGCCAGTACACGGGACTCTCAATGGGGCTCCTACGAGCAGTACTTC. V is TRBV7-2 and J is TRBJ2-7; D perhaps matches TRBD2 (6 bases). The CDR3 totals 16 residues. V lost 9 bases to trimming and J lost 0 bases, with 21 bases between them. Per germline, CDR1 SGHTA and CDR2 FQGNSA.

This clonotype has only a few counts. The CDR3 spells CSAREAADQIGSPLHF. The CDR3 DNA is TGCAGTGCTAGAGAGGCGGCAGATCAAATTGGTTCACCCCTCCACTTT. The rearrangement joins TRBV20-1 to TRBJ1-6, with D unclear. Germline values: CDR1 DFQATT, CDR2 SNEGSKA (reference sequence). The V gene lost 0 bases and the J gene lost 9 bases, with 18 bases spanning the gap. The CDR3 spans 16 residues.

The CDR3 DNA follows: TGTGCCAGCAGCTTAGCGTTGGAGGGGACCCCCCTCCACTTT. It translates to CASSLALEGTPLHF. The chain employs TRBV7-9 and TRBJ1-6; tentative D call: TRBD1 (5 bases). Germline-derived CDR1 and CDR2 are SEHNR and FQNEAQ (reference sequence). CDR3 length: 14 residues. The V end lost 0 bases, the J end lost 13 bases, and 13 bases lay between the germline ends.

The rearrangement links TRBV15 to TRBJ2-3; 12 bases map to TRBD2. Trimming cost V 1 base and J 5 bases; bases outside gene matches: 10. This CDR3 comprises 18 residues. The germline V gene encodes CDR1 LNHNV and CDR2 YYDKDF (reference sequence). CDR3 amino acids: CATSRGETSGGIGDTQYF. In nucleotides, the CDR3 is TGTGCCACCAGCAGAGGGGAGACTAGCGGGGGTATAGGAGATACGCAGTATTTT.

This sequence joins TRBV4-2 and TRBJ2-4; possibly TRBD1 or TRBD2 for D (5 bases each). TRBJ2-5 explains the end of the DNA better; the J call may be wrong. The CDR3 extends over 15 amino acids. The germline gives CDR1 LGHNA, CDR2 YNFKEQ. This chain's CDR3 is CASSQDRGEVETQYF. CDR3 nucleotides: TGTGCCAGCAGCCAAGATCGAGGGGAAGTAGAGACCCAGTACTTC.

V and J are TRBV27 and TRBJ2-1; tentative D call: TRBD1 (6 bases). Germline lookup yields CDR1 MNHEY and CDR2 SMNVEV (reference sequence). Deletions cut 4 bases from V and 4 bases from J, with 14 bases between. CDR3 size: 15 residues. CDR3: CASSSSRDTYNEQFF. The CDR3 DNA reads TGTGCCAGCAGTTCATCCCGGGACACTTACAATGAGCAGTTCTTC.

This clonotype was counted between two and nine times. Written as DNA, the CDR3 is TGTGCCAGCAGCGCGACTAGCACAGATACGCAGTATTTT. Translating gives CASSATSTDTQYF. V and J are TRBV9 and TRBJ2-3; no clear D. This CDR3 is 13 amino acids long. V lost 3 bases and J lost 0, with 5 bases in between. The germline gives CDR1 SGDLS, CDR2 YYNGEE.

The rearrangement links TRBV20-1 to TRBJ2-1; 14 bases map to TRBD2. The DNA end favors TRBJ2-7, so the J call may be wrong. The CDR3 is 15 amino acids. Germline V lookup: CDR1 DFQATT, CDR2 SNEGSKA (reference sequence). The CDR3 region is CSARLAGGDKDEQYF. CDR3 bases: TGCAGTGCGAGACTAGCGGGAGGGGATAAAGACGAGCAGTACTTC.

On this clonotype itself: Relative to the germline gene, one junction end is altered; a read error may explain this. The chain combines TRBV7-2 with TRBJ2-5; D perhaps matches TRBD2 (7 bases). The CDR3 has 16 residues. In germline, CDR1 is SGHTA, CDR2 FQGNSA. The CDR3 protein is CAGSTQGGAGQETQYF. The CDR3 bases are TGTGCCGGCAGCACCCAAGGGGGGGCAGGCCAAGAGACCCAGTACTTC.

This clonotype was detected only once. This chain connects TRBV12-3 or TRBV12-4 to TRBJ1-1, with 8 bases lining up with TRBD1. Losses at the gene ends were 5 bases for V and 1 base for J; bases not matched to a gene: 6. The CDR3 is made up of 15 amino acids. CDR3: CASSLGQGANTEAFF. CDR3 DNA: TGTGCCAGCAGTCTTGGACAGGGAGCGAACACTGAAGCTTTCTTT.

CDR3 sequence: CASSSKGGTEAFF. As DNA, the CDR3 is TGTGCCAGCAGTTCAAAAGGGGGTACTGAAGCTTTCTTT. The chain is built from TRBV27 and TRBJ1-1; D is perhaps TRBD1 (6 bases). The ends were cut back, 4 bases at V and 5 bases at J, with 11 bases in the middle. This CDR3 is built from 13 residues. The germline gives CDR1 MNHEY, CDR2 SMNVEV (reference sequence).

On this clonotype itself: The junction departs from germline at one end; a sequencing error may be responsible. The chain couples TRBV6-6 to TRBJ1-5; 10 bases match TRBD1. The CDR3 sequence is 17 residues long. Per the germline V gene, CDR1 is MNHNY and CDR2 is SVGAGI (reference sequence). DNA for the CDR3: TGTGCCAGCAGACGGGACAGGGGTAGTGGTGGCAATCGGCCCCAGCATTTT. Amino acids: CASRRDRGSGGNRPQHF.

This clonotype was seen a few times. The genes are TRBV5-1 and TRBJ1-2, with 8 bases that match TRBD1. The CDR3 consists of 14 residues. The V gene end was trimmed by 9 bases and the J gene end by 2 bases; junction bases not matched to a gene: 9. Per germline, CDR1 SGHRS and CDR2 YFSETQ. CDR3 residues: CATMTGDGNYGYTF. CDR3 in DNA: TGCGCCACCATGACAGGGGATGGGAACTATGGCTACACCTTC.

The gene calls are TRBV15 and TRBJ1-5, with D unclear. The CDR3 spans 13 residues. With 6 bases removed from V and 3 bases from J, the gap between germline ends came to 9 bases. Germline CDR1 LNHNV, CDR2 YYDKDF (reference sequence). The CDR3 reads CATSRETNQPQHF. The CDR3 DNA follows: TGTGCCACCAGTCGTGAAACCAATCAGCCCCAGCATTTT.

This clonotype was seen ten or more times. The chain couples TRBV6-6 to TRBJ2-2; D may be TRBD1 (6 bases). The length of the CDR3 is 14 residues. V lost 6 bases and J lost 3, with 11 bases in between. Germline lookup yields CDR1 MNHNY and CDR2 SVGAGI (reference sequence). The CDR3 reads CASSPDRDTGELFF. Written as DNA, the CDR3 is TGTGCCAGCAGCCCGGACAGAGACACCGGGGAGCTGTTTTTT.

This clonotype was counted a few times. The gene calls are TRBV20-1 and TRBJ2-1; D is perhaps TRBD1 or TRBD2 (5 bases each). This CDR3 has 15 residues. The germline V and J ends were trimmed by 6 bases and 6 bases, with 21 bases remaining between them. CDR1 DFQATT and CDR2 SNEGSKA come from the germline V gene (reference sequence). CDR3: CSAPGPGPGRNEQFF. The DNA for the CDR3 is TGCAGTGCACCAGGTCCGGGGCCGGGGCGCAATGAGCAGTTCTTC.

CDR3 loop: CASSPTSLRRYF. DNA for the CDR3: TGTGCCAGCAGCCCAACGTCCCTGCGAAGGTATTTT. The V call is TRBV14, the J call TRBJ2-3; D unclear. Per germline, CDR1 SGHDN and CDR2 FVKESK. The CDR3 totals 12 residues. The V end was cut by 4 bases, the J end by 14 bases, with 16 bases between.

V and J are TRBV20-1 and TRBJ2-1; 9 nucleotides line up with TRBD2. The germline gives CDR1 DFQATT, CDR2 SNEGSKA (reference sequence). The ends lost 5 bases at V and 5 bases at J; junction bases unmatched: 10. This CDR3 has 15 residues. The DNA of the CDR3 is TGCAGTGCTCGAAACCCCGGGACTAGCAACAATGAGCAGTTCTTC. It yields the protein CSARNPGTSNNEQFF.

V usage is TRBV28 and J usage is TRBJ1-6, with unresolved D. This CDR3 is built from 15 residues. The germline gives CDR1 MDHEN, CDR2 SYDVKM. V gave up 7 bases and J gave up 5 bases, with 15 bases separating them. CDR3 coding DNA: TGTGCCAGCACCCCGGGTGGGCAGCATAATTCACCCCTCCACTTT. It specifies CASTPGGQHNSPLHF.

DNA for the CDR3: TGTGCCAGCAGCCAAAGCGGGGGGTTTTTTGAGCAGTACTTC. It yields the protein CASSQSGGFFEQYF. V and J are TRBV3-1 and TRBJ2-5, with TRBD2 matching over 9 bases. V was clipped by 2 bases and J by 11 bases; unmatched bases: 9. CDR1 is LGHDT and CDR2 is YNNKEL in the germline V gene (reference sequence). The CDR3 extends over 14 amino acids.

This clonotype has more than one count but fewer than ten. J is TRBJ2-1 and V is TRBV14; TRBD1 aligns across 8 bases. J was trimmed by 0 bases and V by 4 bases; bases with no gene match: 5. The CDR3 spans 16 residues. Germline V gene lookup returns CDR1 SGHDN and CDR2 FVKESK. CDR3 nucleotides: TGTGCCAGCAGCCCCAGGGACAGGAGCTCCTACAATGAGCAGTTCTTC. This codes for CASSPRDRSSYNEQFF.

This clonotype was observed a few times. V and J are TRBV9 and TRBJ2-1; TRBD2 matches at 7 bases. Per the germline V gene, CDR1 is SGDLS and CDR2 is YYNGEE. The CDR3 length is 16 residues. V shed 0 bases, J shed 2 bases, and the junction held 5 bases outside the gene matches. The CDR3 DNA reads as TGTGCCAGCAGCGTAGGTGGCGGGAGCACCTACAATGAGCAGTTCTTC. Amino acids: CASSVGGGSTYNEQFF.

The gene calls are TRBV11-3 and TRBJ2-1, with D maybe TRBD1 (6 bases). The ends were cut back, 3 bases at V and 3 bases at J, with 9 bases in the middle. This CDR3 is 14 amino acids long. Per germline, CDR1 SGHNT and CDR2 YENEEA. CDR3 sequence (DNA): TGTGCCAGCAGCTTTAAAGGGGGCTACAATGAGCAGTTCTTC. As protein: CASSFKGGYNEQFF.

This clonotype has at least ten counts. The chain employs TRBV6-5 and TRBJ2-7, with D possibly matching TRBD1 (5 bases). The CDR3 length is 15 residues. V was cut by 6 bases and J by 0 bases, with 15 bases left in between. Germline CDR1 reads MNHEY; CDR2 reads SVGAGI. This CDR3 is CASRPRGHFSYEQYF. The CDR3 region has the DNA TGTGCCAGCAGACCCAGAGGACACTTCTCCTACGAGCAGTACTTC.